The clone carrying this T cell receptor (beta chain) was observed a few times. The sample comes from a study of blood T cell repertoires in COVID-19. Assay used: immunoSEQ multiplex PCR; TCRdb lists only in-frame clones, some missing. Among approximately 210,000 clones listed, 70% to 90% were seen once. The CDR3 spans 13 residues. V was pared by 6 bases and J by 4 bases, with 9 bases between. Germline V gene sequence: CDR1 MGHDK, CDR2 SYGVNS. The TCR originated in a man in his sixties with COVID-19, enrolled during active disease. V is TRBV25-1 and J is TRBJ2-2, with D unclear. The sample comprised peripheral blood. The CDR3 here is CASRARSTGELFF. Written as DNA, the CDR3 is TGTGCCAGCAGGGCTAGGAGCACCGGGGAGCTGTTTTTT.